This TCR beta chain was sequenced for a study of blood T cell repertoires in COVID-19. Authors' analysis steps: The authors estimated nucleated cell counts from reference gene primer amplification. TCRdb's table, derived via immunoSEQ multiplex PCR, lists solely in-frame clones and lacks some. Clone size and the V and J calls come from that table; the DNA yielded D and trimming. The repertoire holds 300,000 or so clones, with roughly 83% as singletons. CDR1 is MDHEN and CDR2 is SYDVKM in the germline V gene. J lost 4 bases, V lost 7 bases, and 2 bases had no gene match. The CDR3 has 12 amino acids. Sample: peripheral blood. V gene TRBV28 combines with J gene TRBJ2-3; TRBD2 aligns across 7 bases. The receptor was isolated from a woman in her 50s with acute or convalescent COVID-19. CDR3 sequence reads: CASNRGADTQYF. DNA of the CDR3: TGTGCCAGCAATCGGGGGGCAGATACGCAGTATTTT.